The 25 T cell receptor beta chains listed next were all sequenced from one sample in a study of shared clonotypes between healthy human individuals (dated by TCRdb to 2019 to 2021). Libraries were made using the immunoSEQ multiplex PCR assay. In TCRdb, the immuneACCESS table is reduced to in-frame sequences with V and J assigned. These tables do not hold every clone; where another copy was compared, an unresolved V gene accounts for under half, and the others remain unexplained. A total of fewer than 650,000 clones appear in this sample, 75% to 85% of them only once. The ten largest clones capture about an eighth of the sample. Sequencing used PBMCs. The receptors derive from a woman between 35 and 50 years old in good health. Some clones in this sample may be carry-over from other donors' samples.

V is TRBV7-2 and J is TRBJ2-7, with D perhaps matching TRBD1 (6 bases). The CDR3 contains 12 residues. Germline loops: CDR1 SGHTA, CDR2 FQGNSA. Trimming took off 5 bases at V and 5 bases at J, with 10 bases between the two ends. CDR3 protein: CASSPHRDEQYF. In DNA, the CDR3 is TGTGCCAGCAGCCCCCACAGGGACGAGCAGTACTTC.

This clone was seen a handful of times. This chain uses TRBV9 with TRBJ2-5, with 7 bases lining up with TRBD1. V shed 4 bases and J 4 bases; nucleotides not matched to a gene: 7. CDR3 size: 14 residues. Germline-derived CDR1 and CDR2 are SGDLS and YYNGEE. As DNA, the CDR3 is TGTGCCAGCAGCCCCAGACAGGGTAGAGAGACCCAGTACTTC. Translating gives CASSPRQGRETQYF.

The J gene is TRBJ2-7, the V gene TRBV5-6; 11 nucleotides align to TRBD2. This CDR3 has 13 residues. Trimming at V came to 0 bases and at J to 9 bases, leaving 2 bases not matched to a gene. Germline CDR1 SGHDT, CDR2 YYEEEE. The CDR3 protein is CASSLVLAGGQYF. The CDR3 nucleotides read TGTGCCAGCAGCTTGGTGCTAGCGGGAGGGCAGTACTTC.

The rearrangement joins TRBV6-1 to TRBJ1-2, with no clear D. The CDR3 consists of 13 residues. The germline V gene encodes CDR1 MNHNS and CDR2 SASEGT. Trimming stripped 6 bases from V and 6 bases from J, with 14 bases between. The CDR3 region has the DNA TGTGCCAGCAGAGAAACGGCATTTCATGGCTACACCTTC. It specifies CASRETAFHGYTF.

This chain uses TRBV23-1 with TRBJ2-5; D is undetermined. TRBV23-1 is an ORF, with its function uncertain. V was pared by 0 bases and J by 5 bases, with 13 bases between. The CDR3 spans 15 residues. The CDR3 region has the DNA TGCGCCAGCAGTCAATCAGGACGCCCACGCGAGACCCAGTACTTC. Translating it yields CASSQSGRPRETQYF.

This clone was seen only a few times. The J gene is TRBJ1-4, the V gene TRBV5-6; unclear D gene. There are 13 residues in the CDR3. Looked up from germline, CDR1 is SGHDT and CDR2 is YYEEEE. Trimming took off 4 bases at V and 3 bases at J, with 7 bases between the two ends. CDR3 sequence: CASSRTANEKLFF. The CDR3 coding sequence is TGTGCCAGCAGCCGGACCGCTAATGAAAAACTGTTTTTT.

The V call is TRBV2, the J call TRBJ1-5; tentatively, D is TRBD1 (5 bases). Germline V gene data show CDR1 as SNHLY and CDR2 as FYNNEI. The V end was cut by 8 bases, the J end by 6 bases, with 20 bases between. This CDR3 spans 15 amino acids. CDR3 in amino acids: CASGPAERGGQPQHF. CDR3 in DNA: TGTGCCAGCGGACCCGCGGAGCGCGGGGGTCAGCCCCAGCATTTT.

The CDR3 coding sequence is TGCGCCAGCAGTGAGTTTGTCACCGGGGAGCTGTTTTTT. Translation: CASSEFVTGELFF. The rearrangement links TRBV10-2 to TRBJ2-2; D call uncertain. Trimming removed 1 base at V and 4 bases at J, with 4 bases between. Germline V CDR1 and CDR2: WSHSY, SAAADI. The CDR3 length is 13 residues.

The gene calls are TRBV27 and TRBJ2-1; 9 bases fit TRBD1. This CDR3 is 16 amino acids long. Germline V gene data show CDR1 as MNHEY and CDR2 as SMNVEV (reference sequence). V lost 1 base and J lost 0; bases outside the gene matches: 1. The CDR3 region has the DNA TGTGCCAGCAGTTTATGGACAGGGGACTCCTACAATGAGCAGTTCTTC. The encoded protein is CASSLWTGDSYNEQFF.

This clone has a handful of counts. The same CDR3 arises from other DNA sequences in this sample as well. The CDR3, as DNA: TGTGCCAGCAGGACAGGGTCTCCTGAAGCTTTCTTT. Protein product: CASRTGSPEAFF. The gene calls are TRBV11-2 and TRBJ1-1, with 7 bases that match TRBD1. Germline loops: CDR1 SGHAT, CDR2 FQNNGV. V dropped 6 bases and J dropped 6; count of bases not matched to a gene: 4. This CDR3 comprises 12 residues.

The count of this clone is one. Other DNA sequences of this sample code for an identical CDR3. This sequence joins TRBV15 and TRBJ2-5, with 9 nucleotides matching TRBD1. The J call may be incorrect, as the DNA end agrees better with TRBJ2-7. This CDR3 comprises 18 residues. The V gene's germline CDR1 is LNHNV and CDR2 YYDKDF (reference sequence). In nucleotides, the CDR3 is TGTGCCACCAGCAGGTTTGCGGGACAGGGTGTAAGTTCCTACGAGCAGTACTTC. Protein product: CATSRFAGQGVSSYEQYF.

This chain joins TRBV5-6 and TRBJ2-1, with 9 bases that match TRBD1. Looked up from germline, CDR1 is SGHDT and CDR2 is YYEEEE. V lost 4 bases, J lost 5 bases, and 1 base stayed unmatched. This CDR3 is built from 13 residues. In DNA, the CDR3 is TGTGCCAGCAGCAGGACAGGGGACAATGAGCAGTTCTTC. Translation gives CASSRTGDNEQFF.

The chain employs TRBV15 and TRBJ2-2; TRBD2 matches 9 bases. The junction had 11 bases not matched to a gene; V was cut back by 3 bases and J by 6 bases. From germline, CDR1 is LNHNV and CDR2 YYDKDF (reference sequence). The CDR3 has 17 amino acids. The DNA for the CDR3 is TGTGCCACCAGCAGGGTTAGCGGGAGTGTCGGGGCCGGGGAGCTGTTTTTT. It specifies CATSRVSGSVGAGELFF. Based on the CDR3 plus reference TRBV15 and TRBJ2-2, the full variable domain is DAMVIQNPRYQVTQFGKPVTLSCSQTLNHNVMYWYQQKSSQAPKLLFHYYDKDFNNEADTPDNFQSRRPNTSFCFLDIRSPGLGDTAMYLCATSRVSGSVGAGELFFGEGSRLTVL.

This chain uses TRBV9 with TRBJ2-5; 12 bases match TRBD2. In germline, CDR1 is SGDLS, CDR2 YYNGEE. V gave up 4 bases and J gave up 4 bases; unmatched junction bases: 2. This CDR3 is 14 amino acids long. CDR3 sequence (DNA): TGTGCCAGCAGCTTGGGACTAGCGGGAGAGACCCAGTACTTC. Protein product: CASSLGLAGETQYF.

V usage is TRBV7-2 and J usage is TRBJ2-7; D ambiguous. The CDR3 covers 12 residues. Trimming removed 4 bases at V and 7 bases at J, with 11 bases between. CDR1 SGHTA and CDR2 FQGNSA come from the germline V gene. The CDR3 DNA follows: TGTGCCAGCAGCTCCATCAATCTGGAGCAGTACTTC. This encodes CASSSINLEQYF.

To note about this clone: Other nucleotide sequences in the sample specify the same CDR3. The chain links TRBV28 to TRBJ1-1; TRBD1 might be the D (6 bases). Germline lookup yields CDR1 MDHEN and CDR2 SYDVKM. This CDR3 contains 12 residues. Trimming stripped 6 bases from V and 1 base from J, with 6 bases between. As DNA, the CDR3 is TGTGCCAGCAGAGGGGGGAACACTGAAGCTTTCTTT. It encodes CASRGGNTEAFF. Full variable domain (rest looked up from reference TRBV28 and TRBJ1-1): DVKVTQSSRYLVKRTGEKVFLECVQDMDHENMFWYRQDPGLGLRLIYFSYDVKMKEKGDIPEGYSVSREKKERFSLILESASTNQTSMYLCASRGGNTEAFFGQGTRLTVV.

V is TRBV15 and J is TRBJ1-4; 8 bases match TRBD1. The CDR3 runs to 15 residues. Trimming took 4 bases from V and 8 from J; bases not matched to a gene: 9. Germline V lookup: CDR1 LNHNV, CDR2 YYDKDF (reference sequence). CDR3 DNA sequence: TGTGCCACCAGCATCCGACAGGGGACGGGAGAAAAACTGTTTTTT. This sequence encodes CATSIRQGTGEKLFF.

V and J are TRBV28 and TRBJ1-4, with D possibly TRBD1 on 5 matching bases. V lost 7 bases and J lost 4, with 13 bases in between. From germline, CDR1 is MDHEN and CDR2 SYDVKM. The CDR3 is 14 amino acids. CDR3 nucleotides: TGTGCCAGCACTCCGACAGACTATAATGAAAAACTGTTTTTT. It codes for CASTPTDYNEKLFF.

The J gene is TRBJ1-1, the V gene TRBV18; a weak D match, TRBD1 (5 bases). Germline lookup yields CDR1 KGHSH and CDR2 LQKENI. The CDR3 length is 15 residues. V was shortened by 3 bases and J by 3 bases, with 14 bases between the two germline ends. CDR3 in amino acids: CASSPGGPGDTEAFF. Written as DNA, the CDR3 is TGTGCCAGCTCACCGGGGGGTCCTGGGGACACTGAAGCTTTCTTT.

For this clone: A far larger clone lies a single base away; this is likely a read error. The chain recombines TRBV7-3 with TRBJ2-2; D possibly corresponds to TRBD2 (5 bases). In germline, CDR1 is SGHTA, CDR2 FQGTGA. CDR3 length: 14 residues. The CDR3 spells CARSLGSSAGELFF. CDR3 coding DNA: TGTGCCAGAAGCTTAGGGAGTAGCGCCGGGGAGCTGTTTTTT.

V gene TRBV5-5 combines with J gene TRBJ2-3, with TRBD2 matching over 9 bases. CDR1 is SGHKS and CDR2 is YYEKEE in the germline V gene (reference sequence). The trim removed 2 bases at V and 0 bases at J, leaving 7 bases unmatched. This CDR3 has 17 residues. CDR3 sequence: CASSLLAGITSTDTQYF. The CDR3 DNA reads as TGTGCCAGCAGCTTACTAGCGGGCATTACTAGCACAGATACGCAGTATTTT.

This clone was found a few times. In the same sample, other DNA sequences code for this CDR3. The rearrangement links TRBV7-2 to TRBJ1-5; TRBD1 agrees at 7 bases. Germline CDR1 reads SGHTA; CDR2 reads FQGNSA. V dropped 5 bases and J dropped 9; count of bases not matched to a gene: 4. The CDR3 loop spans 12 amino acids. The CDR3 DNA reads TGTGCCAGCAGCCCACAGGGGACGCCCCAGCATTTT. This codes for CASSPQGTPQHF.

The CDR3 here is CASSLAAGQRDTQYF. For the CDR3, the DNA is TGTGCCAGCAGCTTAGCGGCAGGGCAGAGAGATACGCAGTATTTT. The V call is TRBV7-9, the J call TRBJ2-3, with D perhaps matching TRBD1 (5 bases). This CDR3 comprises 15 residues. Germline assignment: CDR1 SEHNR and CDR2 FQNEAQ (reference sequence). V was shortened by 0 bases and J by 5 bases, with 12 bases between the two germline ends.

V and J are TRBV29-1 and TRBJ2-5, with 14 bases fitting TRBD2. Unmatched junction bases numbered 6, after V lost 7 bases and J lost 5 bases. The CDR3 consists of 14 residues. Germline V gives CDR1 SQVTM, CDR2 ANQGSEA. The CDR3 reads CSGGTSGSGETQYF. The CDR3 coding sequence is TGCAGCGGGGGGACTAGCGGGAGCGGGGAGACCCAGTACTTC.

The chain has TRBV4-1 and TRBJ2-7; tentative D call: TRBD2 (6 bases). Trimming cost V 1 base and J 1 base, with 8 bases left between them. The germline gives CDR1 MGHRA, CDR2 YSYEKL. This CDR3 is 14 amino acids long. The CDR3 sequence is CASSQGGLSYEQYF. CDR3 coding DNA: TGCGCCAGCAGCCAAGGGGGACTTTCCTACGAGCAGTACTTC.